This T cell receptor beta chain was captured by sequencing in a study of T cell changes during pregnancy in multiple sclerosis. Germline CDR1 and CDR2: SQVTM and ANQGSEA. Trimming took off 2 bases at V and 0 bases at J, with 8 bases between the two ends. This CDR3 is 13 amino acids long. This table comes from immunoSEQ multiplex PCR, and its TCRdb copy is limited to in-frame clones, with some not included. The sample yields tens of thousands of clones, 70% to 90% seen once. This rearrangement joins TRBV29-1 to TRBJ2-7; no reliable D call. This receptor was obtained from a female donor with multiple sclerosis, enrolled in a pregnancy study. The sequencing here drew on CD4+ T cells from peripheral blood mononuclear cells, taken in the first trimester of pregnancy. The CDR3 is CSVETQNSYEQYF. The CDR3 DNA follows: TGCAGCGTTGAAACACAGAACTCCTACGAGCAGTACTTC.